The source of this TCR beta chain is a study of T cell repertoires in cytomegalovirus infection. Study information: An indication of both CMV infection and matching HLA type came from public TCR beta signatures.

CDR1 SGHVS and CDR2 FNYEAQ come from the germline V gene. The CDR3 sequence is 15 residues long. V was clipped by 5 bases and J by 2 bases, with 16 bases between them. Whole-study findings and limits: The cumulative frequency of public TCR beta families identified carriers of CMV plus the relevant HLA. Ex vivo responses were dominated by HLA-C-restricted CMV-specific TCR beta clonotypes.

MiXCR, run by TCRdb on the reads, gives a single entry per CDR3 protein. The table records 75,000 to 100,000 distinct CDR3 sequences, around 49% of them present only once. This clonotype was counted between two and nine times. Its antigen is not identified. This sequence joins TRBV7-6 and TRBJ2-7; possibly TRBD2 for D (6 bases). This specimen consisted of CD8+ T cells from cultured PBMCs, obtained from culture after CMV antigen stimulation. This sequence originates from a human donor in good health (CMV status not recorded). Some clones in this sample may be carry-over from other donors' samples. CDR3 amino acids: CASSRPRRDAYEQYF. In DNA form, the CDR3 reads TGTGCCAGCAGCCGTCCGCGGCGGGACGCCTACGAGCAGTACTTC.